This T cell receptor (beta chain) is drawn from a study of monozygotic twins with inflammatory bowel disease. Study-level findings and limits: IBD patients share fewer clonotypes with other people than healthy twins do, especially with disease activity. Healthy co-twins showed greater TCRbeta diversity (inverse Simpson) than IBD patients. Telling apart the different T cell subtypes was not possible.

Remarks on this clonotype: Its specificity is unknown.

cDNA for each sample came from eight separate reactions. No DNA is given; TCRdb re-called the 5' RACE reads and lists each CDR3 protein once. This repertoire includes some 440,000 distinct CDR3 sequences. The sequenced material came from blood. The receptor comes from a human donor with ulcerative colitis or Crohn's disease, or a healthy co-twin of an affected twin (not recorded which).

CDR3 residues: CSVERSGEQFF. The chain joins TRBV29-1 to TRBJ2-1; the TCRdb D gene call, TRBD2, has no DNA to confirm it. The CDR3 runs to 11 residues. Germline V gene data show CDR1 as SQVTM and CDR2 as ANQGSEA.